This paragraph covers one T cell receptor beta chain sequence. The CDR3 consists of 24 residues. The ends lost 0 bases at V and 0 bases at J; junction bases unmatched: 25. Per the germline V gene, CDR1 is LGHNT and CDR2 is FRNRAP. The protocol was immunoSEQ multiplex PCR, while the TCRdb copy is restricted to in-frame clones and leaves out a portion. The sample lists 45,000 to 55,000 clones, approximately 82% occurring once. The sample comes from a study of blood T cell repertoires in COVID-19. Study context: Spain, Italy and the United States supplied samples that represented acute and convalescent COVID-19. PBMCs, B-cell-depleted T cells, or T cells provided the cDNA or gDNA that made up the material.

The V call is TRBV12-5, the J call TRBJ2-1, with TRBD1 matching over 8 bases. The sequenced material came from PBMCs or T cells enriched from blood (not recorded which). The TCR comes from a woman between 50 and 59 years old with acute COVID-19. CDR3 amino acids: CASGLVPDLGQGAKGPDSYNEQFF. CDR3 coding DNA: TGTGCTAGTGGTTTGGTACCCGATCTTGGACAGGGCGCAAAGGGCCCAGACTCCTACAATGAGCAGTTCTTC.